This TCR beta chain was documented in a study of tumor-infiltrating lymphocytes in primary liver carcinoma. The wider study: Sample counts of productive TCRbeta reads spanned roughly 3.65 to 8 million; these counts were similar across tissue types.

A constant-region primer primed TCR beta cDNA synthesis from about 530 ng of total RNA. The TCR beta library was amplified through three nested multiplex PCR rounds in a modified ARM-PCR procedure. Both of the initial two PCR rounds ran for about 9 cycles and employed TRBV1-TRBV30 forward primers alongside a C-beta reverse primer. TCRdb recomputed calls from the multiplex PCR reads with MiXCR, one row per CDR3 protein. The sample records 90,000 to 150,000 distinct CDR3 sequences, about two thirds being singletons. The study co-extracted DNA and RNA from roughly 20-30 mg of unsorted bulk tissue. As regards this clonotype: Its ends do not fully match the called genes, so a read error is possible.

The CDR3 has 14 residues. Looked up from germline, CDR1 is SGHAT and CDR2 is FQNNGV. Sequencing was performed on tumor-adjacent normal liver tissue. The sequence was collected from a woman in her sixties with primary liver carcinoma and hepatitis B virus infection. The chain combines TRBV11-2 with TRBJ2-1, with 10 positions matching TRBD2. Here the CDR3 DNA reads TGTGTCAGCAGCTTAGCGGGAGGTCCGCTTGAGCAATTCTTC. This translates into CVSSLAGGPLEQFF.